Sequencing of this TCR beta chain was carried out in a study of T cells after yellow fever vaccination. Regarding the study as a whole: From the bulk population, abundant clonotypes could contaminate and appear within FACS-sorted repertoires.

TCRdb processed the 5' RACE reads anew with MiXCR; each CDR3 protein has one entry. This sample has some 500,000 distinct CDR3 sequences; about 13% occur once, and the top ten carry about 14%. Trimming stripped 1 base from V and 7 bases from J, with 2 bases between. The CDR3 is made up of 12 amino acids. Germline values: CDR1 SGHVS, CDR2 FNYEAQ. Only a few counts were recorded for this clonotype. What it binds is not known. The source was PBMCs, collected on the day of the yellow fever booster vaccination. The receptor was derived from a man aged 30 to 39 who received the YFV17D yellow fever vaccine. This sequence joins TRBV7-6 and TRBJ1-6; D is uncertain. CDR3 amino acids: CASSLENSPLHF. The CDR3 region has the DNA TGTGCCAGCAGCTTAGAAAATTCACCCCTCCACTTT.